This T cell receptor beta chain was sequenced in a study of response to subunit inactivated influenza vaccine. TCRdb re-derived calls from the RT-PCR reads in MiXCR, one entry per CDR3 protein. The table records about 540,000 distinct CDR3 sequences, around a quarter of them present only once. In its sample, this clonotype was seen many times. V was shortened by 6 bases and J by 2 bases, with 4 bases between the two germline ends. This CDR3 is 12 amino acids long. In addition, the sample was reused for a study of T cells expressing NK-cell markers. From that study: Production of TCR beta cDNA relied on 5'RACE template switching with UMIs. Just one sequenced donor of eight was HCMV-seronegative, while seven were seropositive. In four donors, dominant clonotypes made up about 28.3-65% of CD3+CD56-NKG2C+ cells.

The sequenced sample was CD4+ T cells sorted from PBMCs, obtained approximately 12 days after vaccination. The rearrangement joins TRBV12-3 or TRBV12-4 to TRBJ2-2; the D is unclear. The clonotype was recovered from a man between 45 and 60 years old who received an inactivated influenza vaccine. In nucleotides, the CDR3 is TGTGCCAGCAGGTACAACACCGGGGAGCTGTTTTTT. Residues: CASRYNTGELFF.